This passage covers 20 T cell receptor beta chains from one sample sequenced in a study of T cells in Graves' hyperthyroidism and ophthalmopathy (dated by TCRdb to between 2019 and 2020). Library prep was done by multiplex PCR. For sequencing, an Illumina HiSeq 2000 was employed. Amplification of TCR beta CDR3 regions was carried out from RNA transcripts. The TCR CDR3 was subjected to a first round of RT-PCR using the HTBI primer set and the Qiagen OneStep RT-PCR kit. TCRdb redid the processing of the public reads, applying fastp at Q25 and MiXCR, and retained in-frame beta chains. Rows matching on CDR3 protein sequence are summarized as one entry with the most common DNA and genes. The sample table contains about 640,000 distinct CDR3 sequences; only one count was recorded for less than 25% of them. 34% of the sample belongs to the ten largest clones. The sample consisted of blood. These receptors were taken from a man aged 25-45 years with Graves' ophthalmopathy.

V and J are TRBV7-9 and TRBJ2-3; D gene unclear. This CDR3 spans 14 amino acids. Trimming left V 1 base short and J 4 bases short, with 9 bases between. Germline CDR1 and CDR2: SEHNR and FQNEAQ (reference sequence). The CDR3 nucleotides read TGTGCCAGCAGCTTAGGAGGAAACGCAGATACGCAGTATTTT. The encoded protein is CASSLGGNADTQYF.

With respect to this clonotype: A much larger clone lies one base from this, so it may be a read error. V and J are TRBV11-1 and TRBJ2-1, with D possibly TRBD2 on 5 matching bases. Germline V gene sequence: CDR1 SGHAT, CDR2 FQDESV (reference sequence). CDR3 size: 13 residues. V was clipped by 6 bases and J by 4 bases, with 10 bases between them. Written as DNA, the CDR3 is TGTGCCAGCAGACCACGGGATTACAATGAGCAGTTCTTC. This codes for CASRPRDYNEQFF.

The sample holds a few counts of this clonotype. At one of its ends the junction is not consistent with the germline gene, which may arise from a read error. The chain links TRBV6-1 to TRBJ1-1, with D possibly being TRBD1 (6 bases). CDR3 length: 16 amino acids. Germline V gives CDR1 MNHNS, CDR2 SASEGT. In DNA form, the CDR3 reads TGCGCCAGCAGTTCGTGGGCAGGGGCAGGGAACACTGAAGCTTTCTTT. This codes for CASSSWAGAGNTEAFF.

This sequence joins TRBV4-1 and TRBJ2-7, with D unclear. The CDR3 is made up of 12 amino acids. V was clipped by 3 bases and J by 7 bases, with 10 bases between them. Germline values: CDR1 MGHRA, CDR2 YSYEKL. This CDR3 reads CASSQLQAEQYF. In DNA, the CDR3 is TGCGCCAGCAGCCAGCTCCAAGCGGAGCAGTACTTC.

This clonotype was seen a handful of times. The chain couples TRBV27 to TRBJ2-7, with a tentative D call TRBD1 (6 bases). Germline V lookup: CDR1 MNHEY, CDR2 SMNVEV (reference sequence). V lost 4 bases and J 7 bases, leaving 14 bases between the germline ends. This CDR3 contains 13 residues. The CDR3 loop is CASSYGGPGEQYF. The CDR3 DNA follows: TGTGCCAGCAGTTATGGGGGCCCCGGGGAGCAGTACTTC.

The V gene is TRBV29-1, the J gene TRBJ2-1; D remains unclear. The germline V and J ends were trimmed by 0 bases and 7 bases, with 7 bases remaining between them. CDR1 SQVTM and CDR2 ANQGSEA come from the germline V gene. This CDR3 is built from 12 residues. CDR3 in amino acids: CSVEDRANEQFF. CDR3 DNA: TGCAGCGTTGAAGATCGGGCTAATGAGCAGTTCTTC.

The chain has TRBV20-1 and TRBJ2-1, with D perhaps TRBD2 (6 bases). V was trimmed by 5 bases and J by 1 base, leaving 15 bases between them. This CDR3 region has 15 residues. Germline V gene lookup returns CDR1 DFQATT and CDR2 SNEGSKA (reference sequence). CDR3 loop: CSAPDLTRSYNEQFF. The CDR3 DNA follows: TGCAGTGCTCCTGATCTGACTAGGTCCTACAATGAGCAGTTCTTC.

There are many counts of this clonotype. V usage is TRBV6-1 and J usage is TRBJ2-5, with 9 nucleotides matching TRBD2. The CDR3 loop spans 16 amino acids. The germline V gene encodes CDR1 MNHNS and CDR2 SASEGT. J gave up 1 base and V 6 bases, and 9 bases lay outside the gene matches. CDR3 nucleotide sequence: TGTGCCAGCAGCCAGGGGCCTAGCGGGACCCAAGAGACCCAGTACTTC. Translated: CASSQGPSGTQETQYF.

In this sample, this clonotype turned up a few times. The J gene is TRBJ2-1, the V gene TRBV28; TRBD2 matches at 8 bases. After removal of 5 bases from V and 3 bases from J, the junction contained 12 bases not matched to a gene. The CDR3 runs to 17 residues. The germline gives CDR1 MDHEN, CDR2 SYDVKM. The CDR3 DNA sequence: TGTGCCAGCAGTCACTCCGGGGGGGGACACTTCTACAATGAGCAGTTCTTC. Its translation is CASSHSGGGHFYNEQFF.

This clonotype has just a few counts. The chain employs TRBV11-2 and TRBJ2-3; TRBD2 agrees at 8 bases. The CDR3 extends over 14 amino acids. V lost 7 bases to trimming and J lost 3 bases; unmatched junction nucleotides: 6. The germline V gene has CDR1 SGHAT and CDR2 FQNNGV. The CDR3 reads CASTPGLETDTQYF. In DNA form, the CDR3 reads TGTGCCAGCACCCCGGGACTAGAGACAGATACGCAGTATTTT.

A word on this clonotype: The junction departs from germline at one end; a sequencing error may be responsible. CDR3: CGGVDRAKNIQCF. For the CDR3, the DNA is TGCGGGGGAGTGGACAGGGCCAAAAACATTCAGTGCTTC. This chain uses TRBV20-1 with TRBJ2-4; TRBD1 agrees at 8 bases. The length of the CDR3 is 13 residues. Germline-derived CDR1 and CDR2 are DFQATT and SNEGSKA (reference sequence).

This clonotype was observed a handful of times. This chain connects TRBV6-1 to TRBJ2-7; D is possibly TRBD1 (5 bases). The CDR3 contains 11 residues. Trimming cost V 7 bases and J 5 bases, with 9 bases left between them. Looked up from germline, CDR1 is MNHNS and CDR2 is SASEGT. CDR3 DNA sequence: TGTGCCAGCACCCGCAGGGACGAGCAGTACTTC. As protein: CASTRRDEQYF.

The chain joins TRBV18 to TRBJ2-3; D gene ambiguous. CDR1 KGHSH and CDR2 LQKENI come from the germline V gene. V dropped 4 bases and J dropped 1 base, with 12 bases sitting between them. The CDR3 is 15 amino acids. In DNA, the CDR3 is TGTGCCAGCTCACAACCAGGTCTGCGCACAGATACGCAGTATTTT. Its translation: CASSQPGLRTDTQYF.

J is TRBJ2-1 and V is TRBV12-3 or TRBV12-4; no reliable D call. The CDR3 runs to 17 residues. Trimming took 3 bases from V and 0 from J, leaving 15 bases between them. The CDR3 coding sequence is TGTGCCAGCAGTTTGAGTAAGTCGGGTAGCTCCTACAATGAGCAGTTCTTC. Protein: CASSLSKSGSSYNEQFF.

The J gene is TRBJ2-6, the V gene TRBV28, with D perhaps TRBD1 (5 bases). Germline V gene data show CDR1 as MDHEN and CDR2 as SYDVKM. V lost 5 bases and J 0 bases, leaving 20 bases between the germline ends. CDR3 size: 19 residues. The CDR3 DNA follows: TGTGCCAGCAGTCCTGGGGCCCACCAACCTCTCTCTGGGGCCAACGTCCTGACTTTC. Its protein is CASSPGAHQPLSGANVLTF.

CDR3 sequence (DNA): TGCGCCAGCAGCTTGTTCATAACCGGGACAGACTACGAGCAGTACTTC. Amino acid sequence: CASSLFITGTDYEQYF. The V and J genes are TRBV5-1 and TRBJ2-7, with 7 bases identical to TRBD1. CDR1 SGHRS and CDR2 YFSETQ come from the germline V gene. The CDR3 length is 16 residues. Trimming at V came to 1 base and at J to 3 bases, leaving 10 bases not matched to a gene.

This rearrangement joins TRBV20-1 to TRBJ2-4; D possibly uses TRBD1 or TRBD2 (5 bases each). With 1 base removed from V and 7 bases from J, the gap between germline ends came to 20 bases. Germline values: CDR1 DFQATT, CDR2 SNEGSKA (reference sequence). The CDR3 contains 16 residues. CDR3 sequence reads: CSARGDKGPRRNIQYF. The CDR3 region has the DNA TGCAGTGCTAGAGGGGATAAGGGACCTCGGCGGAACATTCAGTACTTC.

This clonotype was observed a handful of times. The chain carries TRBV7-8 and TRBJ2-3; a possible D gene is TRBD1 (5 bases). Germline V gene sequence: CDR1 SGHVS, CDR2 FQNEAQ. Trimming pared 10 bases from V and 1 base from J, leaving 27 bases between. The CDR3 runs to 18 residues. The CDR3 DNA reads TGTGCCACCCACTCGGACAAGTGGACCGACTTTGGCACAGATACGCAGTATTTT. It encodes CATHSDKWTDFGTDTQYF.

CDR3 amino acids: CAILGTGAYEQYF. In DNA, the CDR3 is TGTGCCATCTTAGGGACAGGCGCCTACGAGCAGTACTTC. This chain connects TRBV10-3 to TRBJ2-7, with TRBD1 matching over 8 bases. V trimming: 8 bases; J trimming: 2 bases; junction bases outside the gene matches: 5. The germline CDR1 and CDR2 sequences are ENHRY and SYGVKD. The CDR3 loop spans 13 amino acids.

V usage is TRBV28 and J usage is TRBJ1-6; D perhaps matches TRBD1 (5 bases). Trimming took 7 bases from V and 7 from J, leaving 14 bases between them. The V gene's germline CDR1 is MDHEN and CDR2 SYDVKM. The CDR3 is 14 residues long. The CDR3 DNA is TGTGCCAGCACTCCCGGGGCAGGGAATTCACCCCTCCACTTT. This translates into CASTPGAGNSPLHF.